Each of the 10 T cell receptor beta chains below was sequenced from the same sample in a study of blood T cell repertoires in COVID-19. Assay used: immunoSEQ multiplex PCR; TCRdb lists only in-frame clones, some missing. The table includes about 150,000 clones, roughly 84% detected once. Material for sequencing was PBMCs or T cells enriched from blood (not recorded which). The receptors were gathered from a man aged 65-85 years who had been exposed to COVID-19.

The J gene is TRBJ2-5, the V gene TRBV7-2; 9 nucleotides align to TRBD2. Germline values: CDR1 SGHTA, CDR2 FQGNSA. Unmatched junction bases numbered 9, after V lost 2 bases and J lost 5 bases. The CDR3 extends over 16 amino acids. CDR3 sequence (DNA): TGTGCCAGCAGCTTATATCGGCGGGAGGGCCGGGAGACCCAGTACTTC. Translating gives CASSLYRREGRETQYF.

This chain links TRBV29-1 with TRBJ1-1; 7 positions agree with TRBD1. With 7 bases clipped from V and 3 bases from J, the junction kept 11 bases outside the gene matches. Germline V gene lookup returns CDR1 SQVTM and CDR2 ANQGSEA. CDR3 length: 14 residues. The CDR3 reads CSADPTGSDTEAFF. The CDR3 DNA reads as TGCAGCGCTGATCCGACAGGGTCGGACACTGAAGCTTTCTTT.

The chain employs TRBV5-4 and TRBJ2-1, with a tentative D call TRBD1 (6 bases). V shed 0 bases and J shed 8 bases, with 15 bases lying between them. The CDR3 length is 15 residues. Germline assignment: CDR1 SGHNT and CDR2 YYREEE (reference sequence). CDR3 nucleotide sequence: TGTGCCAGCAGCTTGGAGGGGGTCCCTTGGGATGAGCAGTTCTTC. It specifies CASSLEGVPWDEQFF.

This chain connects TRBV30 to TRBJ2-5, with a tentative D call TRBD2 (5 bases). The CDR3 totals 13 residues. V gave up 4 bases and J gave up 4 bases, with 13 bases separating them. The germline V gene encodes CDR1 GTSNPN and CDR2 SVGIG (reference sequence). The CDR3 here is CAWNPGRVETQYF. The CDR3 DNA reads as TGTGCCTGGAACCCTGGGCGGGTAGAGACCCAGTACTTC. Drawing the rest from reference TRBV30 and TRBJ2-5, the complete variable domain is SQTIHQWPATLVQPVGSPLSLECTVEGTSNPNLYWYRQAAGRGLQLLFYSVGIGQISSEVPQNLSASRPQDRQFILSSKKLLLSDSGFYLCAWNPGRVETQYFGPGTRLLVL.

The V call is TRBV9, the J call TRBJ2-1; D remains ambiguous. Trimming cost V 1 base and J 5 bases, with 7 bases left between them. CDR3 length equals 13 residues. Germline V lookup: CDR1 SGDLS, CDR2 YYNGEE. The CDR3 DNA is TGTGCCAGCAGCGTATACCAGAACAATGAGCAGTTCTTC. Translation: CASSVYQNNEQFF.

The sample holds a few counts of this clone. V gene TRBV5-8 combines with J gene TRBJ1-2, with no clear D. This CDR3 contains 12 residues. The V end lost 6 bases, the J end lost 11 bases, and 17 bases lay between the germline ends. The germline CDR1 and CDR2 sequences are SGHTS and YDEGEE. In nucleotides, the CDR3 is TGTGCCAGCACCGCAGTAGAGGGTGGTTACACCTTC. Translated: CASTAVEGGYTF.

The gene calls are TRBV15 and TRBJ1-1; TRBD1 might be the D (5 bases). CDR1 and CDR2 from the germline V gene are LNHNV and YYDKDF (reference sequence). The CDR3 is 13 residues long. Between the trimmed V and J ends, which lost 0 bases and 6 bases, there was a span of 8 bases. The CDR3 loop is CATSRDLGAEAFF. The CDR3 DNA reads TGTGCCACCAGCAGAGATCTAGGGGCTGAAGCTTTCTTT.

The CDR3 coding sequence is TGTGCCAGCAGCCCGGGACACATGAGCACAGATACGCAGTATTTT. Translating gives CASSPGHMSTDTQYF. The chain uses TRBV11-3 and TRBJ2-3; perhaps TRBD1 as D (6 bases). Per the germline V gene, CDR1 is SGHNT and CDR2 is YENEEA. Trimming took 5 bases from V and 0 from J, leaving 12 bases between them. The CDR3 is 15 amino acids.

The chain uses TRBV28 and TRBJ1-2; TRBD1 matches at 10 bases. Germline assignment: CDR1 MDHEN and CDR2 SYDVKM. The junction had 7 bases not matched to a gene; V was cut back by 10 bases and J by 5 bases. This CDR3 comprises 13 residues. The CDR3 loop reads CAIRQGASYGYTF. In nucleotides, the CDR3 is TGTGCCATACGACAGGGGGCTTCTTATGGCTACACCTTC.

This chain links TRBV2 with TRBJ2-2; 10 nucleotides align to TRBD2. V gave up 6 bases and J gave up 7 bases; unmatched junction bases: 11. CDR3 length equals 16 residues. Germline lookup yields CDR1 SNHLY and CDR2 FYNNEI. The CDR3 here is CASRWNLAGVGGELFF. The CDR3 region has the DNA TGTGCCAGCAGGTGGAATCTAGCGGGAGTCGGCGGGGAGCTGTTTTTT.